This entry describes one T cell receptor beta chain. The target antigen is unknown. CDR1 is MDHEN and CDR2 is SYDVKM in the germline V gene. Trimming took 5 bases from V and 5 from J, leaving 7 bases between them. The CDR3 covers 12 residues. These data originate in a study of T cell responses to AZD1222 COVID-19 vaccine. General study results and limits: Clonal diversity was possibly underestimated; the donors were predominantly white British and more often female. Repertoires in all cases were sampled only once the peak T cell response had passed.

Sequenced by immunoSEQ multiplex PCR; TCRdb stores in-frame clones only, minus some. The sample lists approximately 210,000 clones, approximately 90% seen once, with 3% to 4% in the top ten. This rearrangement joins TRBV28 to TRBJ1-5; TRBD1 might be the D (5 bases). The receptor comes from an adult who received the AZD1222 COVID-19 vaccine. Sequencing used peripheral blood, obtained 28 days after the second AZD1222 dose. This chain's CDR3 is CASSGGDQPQHF. The CDR3 coding sequence is TGTGCCAGCAGTGGGGGAGATCAGCCCCAGCATTTT.